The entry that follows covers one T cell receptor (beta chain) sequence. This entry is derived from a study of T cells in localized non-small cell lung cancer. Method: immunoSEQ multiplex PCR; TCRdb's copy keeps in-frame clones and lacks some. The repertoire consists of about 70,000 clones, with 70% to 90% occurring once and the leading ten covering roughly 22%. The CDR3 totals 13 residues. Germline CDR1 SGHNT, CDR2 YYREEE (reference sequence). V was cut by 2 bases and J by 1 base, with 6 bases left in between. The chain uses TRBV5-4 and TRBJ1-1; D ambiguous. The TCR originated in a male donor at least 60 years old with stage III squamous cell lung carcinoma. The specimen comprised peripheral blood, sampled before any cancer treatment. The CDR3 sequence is CASSLDQNTEAFF. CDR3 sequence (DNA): TGTGCCAGCAGCTTAGATCAGAACACTGAAGCTTTCTTT.